Described below is a single T cell receptor (beta chain) sequence and its context. The sample comes from a study of T cell responses to AZD1222 COVID-19 vaccine. Assay: immunoSEQ multiplex PCR; the TCRdb copy retains only in-frame clones and omits some. The table includes some 170,000 clones, approximately 90% detected once. Looked up from germline, CDR1 is SGHDT and CDR2 is YYEEEE. Trimming cost V 10 bases and J 3 bases, with 16 bases left between them. This CDR3 region has 14 residues. The sequenced sample was peripheral blood, obtained 28 days after the second AZD1222 dose. This clonotype was obtained from an adult who received the AZD1222 COVID-19 vaccine. The chain uses TRBV5-6 and TRBJ1-4; D is ambiguous. CDR3 loop: CASHGLGSNEKLFF. CDR3 nucleotides: TGTGCCTCCCACGGTCTGGGGTCTAATGAAAAACTGTTTTTT.